This T cell receptor beta chain was found in a study of T cell responses to AZD1222 COVID-19 vaccine. Across the whole study: Second-dose schedules of about 4 or about 12 weeks were combined. The study's findings and limits: Spike-specific TCR breadth rose after two AZD1222 doses, and depth rose as well. The donor group comprised mostly white British people and more females; the analysis possibly underestimated clonal diversity. Recipients of AZD1222 seropositive at baseline numbered only 6 or 7.

This clone occurred once. Antigen unknown. Some clones are missing from TCRdb's copy, which holds only in-frame ones; the method was immunoSEQ multiplex PCR. The sample yields more than 65,000 clones, around 80% seen once. Germline V lookup: CDR1 LNHDA, CDR2 SQIVND (reference sequence). The CDR3 totals 16 residues. J gave up 4 bases and V 1 base, and 7 bases lay outside the gene matches. The chain couples TRBV19 to TRBJ1-5, with 7 nucleotides matching TRBD1. The TCR comes from an adult in good health. The sample was peripheral blood, taken on day 0 of AZD1222 vaccination. In DNA form, the CDR3 reads TGTGCCAGTAGTATAGGAGGAGGGGGCTGGAATCAGCCCCAGCATTTT. The encoded protein is CASSIGGGGWNQPQHF.